What follows are 2 T cell receptor beta chains derived from one specimen sequenced in a study of early T cells in non-severe SARS-CoV-2 infection (dated by TCRdb to 2020 to 2022). Library method: 5' RACE. Reads for this sample came from a NextSeq 500. TCRdb cleaned the public reads at Q25 with fastp, built clones with MiXCR and kept in-frame beta chains. Each CDR3 protein gets just one entry, which takes the most common genes and DNA from the rows behind it. In all, the sample holds roughly 93,000 distinct CDR3 sequences, and roughly 15% of those were seen once. The leading ten clones occupy about 0.58% of the sample. The sequenced sample was whole blood. These receptor sequences come from an adult who was a healthcare worker with PCR-confirmed SARS-CoV-2 infection or an uninfected control (not recorded which).

The gene calls are TRBV5-5 and TRBJ2-7; 7 bases map to TRBD1. CDR1 is SGHKS, CDR2 YYEKEE, per germline (reference sequence). Trimming at V came to 0 bases and at J to 3 bases, leaving 3 bases not matched to a gene. The CDR3 has 14 residues. The CDR3 region is CASSLDRGYYEQYV. The CDR3 DNA is TGTGCCAGCAGCTTGGACAGGGGATACTACGAGCAGTACGTC.

The V and J genes are TRBV7-2 and TRBJ2-5; TRBD2 matches 14 bases. CDR3 length: 15 amino acids. Trimming removed 3 bases from V and 5 bases from J; junction bases left unmatched: 2. CDR1 SGHTA and CDR2 FQGNSA come from the germline V gene. CDR3 loop: CASSLTSGGAETQYF. The CDR3 DNA is TGTGCCAGCAGCTTGACTAGCGGGGGGGCGGAGACCCAGTACTTC.